This section outlines one TCR beta chain sequence together with its context. The antigen remains unidentified. This entry comes from a study of human thymus T cells. Profiled with immunoSEQ multiplex PCR; TCRdb holds only in-frame clones, not every one. Found here are 55,000 to 70,000 clones, over 85% of them singletons; the top ten hold roughly 5.7%. This CDR3 is built from 18 residues. Germline CDR1 is SGHVS and CDR2 is FNYEAQ. After removal of 1 base from V and 3 bases from J, the junction contained 14 bases not matched to a gene. Healthy Finnish infants having corrective surgery for congenital heart defects served as donors. Four of the eight donors gave roughly 0.45-1 mL blood during surgery. All available leukocytes, rather than a set cell count, yielded the blood DNA. The study's findings and limits: There appeared to be biased usage of V and J genes in thymic and blood repertoires.

Material for sequencing was blood. V usage is TRBV7-6 and J usage is TRBJ2-7, with TRBD1 identical over 8 bases. The clonotype was recovered from a boy under two years old with a congenital heart defect but otherwise immunologically healthy. The CDR3 bases are TGTGCCAGCAGCTTAGTTTCCCCGGTGACAGGGGAATACTACGAGCAGTACTTC. Amino acid sequence: CASSLVSPVTGEYYEQYF. Supplemented by reference TRBV7-6 and TRBJ2-7, the full variable domain reads GAGVSQSPRYKVTKRGQDVALRCDPISGHVSLYWYRQALGQGPEFLTYFNYEAQQDKSGLPNDRFSAERPEGSISTLTIQRTEQRDSAMYRCASSLVSPVTGEYYEQYFGPGTRLTVT.